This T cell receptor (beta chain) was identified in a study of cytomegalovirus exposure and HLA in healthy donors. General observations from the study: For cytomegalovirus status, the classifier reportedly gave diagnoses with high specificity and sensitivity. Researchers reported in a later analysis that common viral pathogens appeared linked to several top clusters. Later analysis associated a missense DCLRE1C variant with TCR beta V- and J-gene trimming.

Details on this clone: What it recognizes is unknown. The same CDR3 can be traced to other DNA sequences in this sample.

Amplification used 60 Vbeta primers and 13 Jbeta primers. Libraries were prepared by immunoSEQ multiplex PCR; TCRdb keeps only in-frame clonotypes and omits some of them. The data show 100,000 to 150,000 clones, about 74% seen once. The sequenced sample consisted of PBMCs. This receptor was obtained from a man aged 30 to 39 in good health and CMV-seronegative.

CDR3 DNA: TGCAGCGTTTCTCGGGGGGACACTGAAGCTTTCTTT. This sequence encodes CSVSRGDTEAFF. The genes are TRBV29-1 and TRBJ1-1, with a tentative D call TRBD1 (5 bases). CDR1 and CDR2 from the germline V gene are SQVTM and ANQGSEA. This CDR3 has 12 amino acids. The V end was cut by 5 bases, the J end by 3 bases, with 10 bases between.